This TCR beta chain was found in a study of graft-versus-host responses after intestinal transplantation. Broader study findings: The study found high graft-versus-host to host-versus-graft clonal ratios in allografts of patients with graft-donor T cell macrochimerism. In recipient marrow, GvH clones were found, and some appeared first in ileum or blood.

Comments on this clone: Its cognate antigen is unknown.

From germline, CDR1 is MNHEY and CDR2 SVGAGI. This CDR3 has 12 amino acids. V lost 8 bases to trimming and J lost 3 bases, with 11 bases between them. Assay: immunoSEQ multiplex PCR; the TCRdb copy retains only in-frame clones and omits some. In the table there are approximately 75,000 clones, 94% of which are singletons. The chain joins TRBV6-5 to TRBJ2-7; D remains unclear. Material: unstimulated CD8+ T cells sorted from spleen or lymph node cells, obtained before intestinal transplant. The sequence was obtained from a human donor who received an intestinal transplant. CDR3 protein: CASAPEFYEQYF. DNA for the CDR3: TGTGCCAGCGCCCCGGAGTTCTACGAGCAGTACTTC.